This T cell receptor beta chain was recorded in a study of CD8 T cells in ankylosing spondylitis. Study observations and caveats: Several highly homologous variants made up a TCR beta motif, and this motif appeared characteristic of ankylosing spondylitis blood. There was reportedly significant enrichment of clones that were disease-linked in matched ankylosing spondylitis synovial fluid.

This CDR3 is 15 amino acids long. J lost 6 bases, V lost 0 bases, and 3 bases had no gene match. From germline, CDR1 is LNHNV and CDR2 YYDKDF (reference sequence). This clonotype came up many times. Its matching antigen is unknown. TCRdb redid the calling of the 5' RACE reads with MiXCR, one entry per CDR3 protein. This sample has 700,000 to 850,000 distinct CDR3 sequences, with 12% found just once. This chain uses TRBV15 with TRBJ2-1; 9 bases are a match to TRBD2. The material sequenced was blood, either unsorted or a sorted T cell fraction (not recorded which). The origin of this receptor is a male donor with ankylosing spondylitis. The CDR3 reads CATSREREGSNEQFF. The CDR3 DNA sequence: TGTGCCACCAGCAGAGAGCGGGAGGGTAGCAATGAGCAGTTCTTC.